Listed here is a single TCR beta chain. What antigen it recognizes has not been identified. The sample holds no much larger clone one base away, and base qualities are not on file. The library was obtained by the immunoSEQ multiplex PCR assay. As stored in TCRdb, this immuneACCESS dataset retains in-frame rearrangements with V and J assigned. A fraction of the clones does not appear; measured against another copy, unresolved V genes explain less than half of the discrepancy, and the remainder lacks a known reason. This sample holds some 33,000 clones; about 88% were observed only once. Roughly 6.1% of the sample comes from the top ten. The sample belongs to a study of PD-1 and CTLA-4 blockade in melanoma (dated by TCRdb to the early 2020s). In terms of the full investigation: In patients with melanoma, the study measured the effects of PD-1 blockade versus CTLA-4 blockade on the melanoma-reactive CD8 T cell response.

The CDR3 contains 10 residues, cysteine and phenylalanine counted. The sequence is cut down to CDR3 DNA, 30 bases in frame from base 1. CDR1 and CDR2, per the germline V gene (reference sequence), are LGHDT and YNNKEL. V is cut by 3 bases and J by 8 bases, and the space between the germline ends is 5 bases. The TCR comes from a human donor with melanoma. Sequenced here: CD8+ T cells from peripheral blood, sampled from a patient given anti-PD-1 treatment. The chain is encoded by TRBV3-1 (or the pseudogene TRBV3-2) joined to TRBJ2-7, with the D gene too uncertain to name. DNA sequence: TGTGCCAGCAGCCAGGGTAAGCAGTACTTC. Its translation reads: CASSQGKQYF.